This T cell receptor beta chain was sequenced in a study of blood T cell repertoires in COVID-19. The overall study: Sites in the United States, Italy and Spain provided acute and convalescent COVID-19 samples.

Profiled with immunoSEQ multiplex PCR; TCRdb holds only in-frame clones, not every one. Here the sample spans about 55,000 clones, 65% to 90% being singletons. The V segment lost 6 bases and the J segment 1 base; nucleotides outside the gene matches: 5. This CDR3 has 15 residues. Per the germline V gene, CDR1 is MNHEY and CDR2 is SVGAGI. The sequencing sample was made of peripheral blood. This receptor was identified in a human donor in a cohort sampled during active COVID-19. This chain uses TRBV6-5 with TRBJ2-7; TRBD2 aligns across 11 bases. CDR3 DNA: TGTGCCAGCAGGCTCGGGACTAGCGGATCCTACGAGCAGTACTTC. Amino acid sequence: CASRLGTSGSYEQYF.